These 5 T cell receptor beta chains were sequenced from one sample in a study of Ad26.COV2.S vaccination and SARS-CoV-2 variants. Specified treatment: 15 to 20 received Ad26.COV2.S at low or high dose, single or two shots; roughly five received placebo; per-sample allocation not given. Repertoires come from day 63 after the first vaccine or placebo injection. TCRdb's table, derived via immunoSEQ multiplex PCR, lists solely in-frame clones and lacks some. Of some 320,000 clones listed, roughly 86% are singletons. The sequenced sample was peripheral blood, obtained in a trial of Ad26.COV2.S vaccine versus placebo. Receptors were obtained from a person aged 18-60 years who received the Ad26.COV2.S COVID-19 vaccine or a placebo.

The chain combines TRBV5-1 with TRBJ2-5; 8 nucleotides line up with TRBD1. The CDR3 is 14 amino acids. The junction had 2 bases not matched to a gene; V was cut back by 0 bases and J by 4 bases. The V gene's germline CDR1 is SGHRS and CDR2 YFSETQ. The CDR3 coding sequence is TGCGCCAGCAGCTTGGCAGGGGGCCCAGAGACCCAGTACTTC. Amino acid sequence: CASSLAGGPETQYF.

The chain combines TRBV6-5 with TRBJ1-2, with a tentative D call TRBD1 (5 bases). V shed 10 bases and J shed 7 bases, with 25 bases lying between them. CDR1 MNHEY and CDR2 SVGAGI come from the germline V gene. The CDR3 runs to 15 residues. The chain's CDR3 is CATSKEGRILRGYTF. CDR3 DNA sequence: TGTGCCACCTCAAAGGAGGGGAGGATTTTGCGTGGCTACACCTTC.

The rearrangement uses TRBV7-2 and TRBJ2-3; D may be TRBD1 (6 bases). Per germline, CDR1 SGHTA and CDR2 FQGNSA. The CDR3 runs 14 residues. V lost 5 bases and J 2 bases, leaving 11 bases between the germline ends. The CDR3 DNA reads TGTGCCAGCAGCCTACAGGGAAACACAGATACGCAGTATTTT. Its translation is CASSLQGNTDTQYF.

V is TRBV7-2 and J is TRBJ1-2; no definite D call. This CDR3 is 14 amino acids long. Trimming removed 0 bases from V and 5 bases from J, with 10 bases in between. Germline CDR1 and CDR2: SGHTA and FQGNSA. The CDR3 coding sequence is TGTGCCAGCAGCTTAGCGGCTAACTGGTATGGCTACACCTTC. This codes for CASSLAANWYGYTF. Together with reference TRBV7-2 and TRBJ1-2, the CDR3 gives the full variable domain: GAGVSQSPSNKVTEKGKDVELRCDPISGHTALYWYRQSLGQGLEFLIYFQGNSAPDKSGLPSDRFSAERTGGSVSTLTIQRTQQEDSAVYLCASSLAANWYGYTFGSGTRLTVV.

The rearrangement links TRBV18 to TRBJ1-4, with TRBD1 matching 7 bases. The V and J ends lost 6 bases and 0 bases, in that order; junction bases with no gene match: 7. The CDR3 contains 16 residues. From germline, CDR1 is KGHSH and CDR2 LQKENI. The CDR3 spells CASSQDTGATNEKLFF. In nucleotides, the CDR3 is TGTGCCAGCTCGCAGGATACAGGGGCAACTAATGAAAAACTGTTTTTT.